This TCR beta chain was sequenced during a study of human T cells and chemical hapten exposure. Findings of the study overall: Unchanged with DPC sensitization were TCRs above 1 in 1000 frequency.

This clonotype was picked up many times. Its antigen is unidentified. The germline CDR1 and CDR2 sequences are SQVTM and ANQGSEA. The CDR3 contains 15 residues. V was pared by 5 bases and J by 4 bases, with 17 bases between. From the RACE reads, TCRdb called clonotypes with MiXCR, one entry per CDR3 protein. The sample yields 110,000 to 150,000 distinct CDR3 sequences, 10% to 15% seen once. Time point defined: patch test 2, 6 weeks after DPC sensitization. Sample treatment: therapeutic diphenylcyclopropenone sensitization with weekly scalp DPC. Non-pregnant alopecia patients aged 18 to 70, suitable for DPC therapy.

The receptor's source is a woman aged 45 to 65 with alopecia areata. Some clones in this sample may be carry-over from other donors' samples. Sequenced material: whole blood, taken in connection with sensitization to the hapten diphenylcyclopropenone (DPC). V is TRBV29-1 and J is TRBJ2-2, with D perhaps matching TRBD2 (6 bases). The CDR3 DNA follows: TGCAGCGTTTCCCGAGTTGCGGGAAGCACCGGGGAGCTGTTTTTT. It is translated as CSVSRVAGSTGELFF.